This T cell receptor (beta chain) was captured by sequencing in a study of cytomegalovirus exposure and HLA in healthy donors. The germline gives CDR1 MDHEN, CDR2 SYDVKM. The CDR3 spans 15 residues. V was pared by 6 bases and J by 1 base, with 8 bases of the junction left unmatched. Points from the study as a whole: According to an earlier analysis, most TCR beta V segments yielded productive rearrangements about 87% or about 30% of the time. Upon later analysis, HLA-associated TCR beta chains proved more clonally expanded than other, equally common chains. The records held CMV serostatus as the only immune exposure information. According to the study, 160 or so TCR beta chains were cytomegalovirus-associated.

This clone showed up just once. What it binds is not known. The PCR made use of 60 Vbeta and 13 Jbeta primers. Libraries were prepared by immunoSEQ multiplex PCR; TCRdb keeps only in-frame clonotypes and omits some of them. The repertoire holds around 110,000 clones, about 62% seen once, with around 8.8% in the top ten. The chain recombines TRBV28 with TRBJ2-7, with 8 nucleotides matching TRBD1. The source is a woman aged 40 to 50 in good health and CMV-seropositive. What was sequenced was PBMCs. CDR3 nucleotide sequence: TGTGCCAGCAGCTCCTTCGACAGGGGTTCCTACGAGCAGTACTTC. The encoded protein is CASSSFDRGSYEQYF.